Following are 7 T cell receptor beta chains from one sample sequenced in a study of T cell repertoires in cytomegalovirus infection. TCRdb recomputed calls from the reads with MiXCR, one row per CDR3 protein. The table has 830,000 or so distinct CDR3 sequences, around a third seen once. Their antigens remain unidentified. This sample comprised cultured CD8+ T cells from PBMCs, obtained from culture after CMV antigen stimulation. Every receptor here comes from a human donor in good health (CMV status not recorded). Some clones in this sample may be carry-over from other donors' samples.

The CDR3 region is CASSLEGLAGVNEQFF. Written as DNA, the CDR3 is TGTGCCAGCAGCTTGGAGGGACTAGCGGGGGTTAATGAGCAGTTCTTC. The rearrangement uses TRBV5-5 and TRBJ2-1; 14 bases align to TRBD2. Germline loops: CDR1 SGHKS, CDR2 YYEKEE (reference sequence). V lost 0 bases and J lost 7; bases outside the gene matches: 3. The CDR3 runs 16 residues.

This clonotype was detected only a few times. The J gene is TRBJ1-2, the V gene TRBV12-3 or TRBV12-4, with no clear D. V lost 7 bases to trimming and J lost 0 bases, with 18 bases between them. This CDR3 contains 16 residues. CDR3 residues: CASTSPLGPANYGYTF. The DNA for the CDR3 is TGTGCCAGCACTTCTCCTCTAGGACCTGCTAACTATGGCTACACCTTC.

The chain combines TRBV5-6 with TRBJ2-3; 7 bases map to TRBD2. This CDR3 spans 17 amino acids. J lost 4 bases, V lost 0 bases, and 11 bases had no gene match. Germline V gene sequence: CDR1 SGHDT, CDR2 YYEEEE. The CDR3 DNA reads TGTGCCAGCAGCTTGGAGCCAGCGGGGTTCAAAGCAGATACGCAGTATTTT. This codes for CASSLEPAGFKADTQYF.

The chain uses TRBV28 and TRBJ1-2; 7 bases map to TRBD1. The CDR3 loop spans 13 amino acids. CDR1 is MDHEN and CDR2 is SYDVKM in the germline V gene. V trimming: 7 bases; J trimming: 7 bases; junction bases outside the gene matches: 9. CDR3 sequence: CASTLTGLAGYTF. The CDR3 bases are TGTGCCAGCACCTTGACAGGGTTAGCTGGCTACACCTTC.

The V call is TRBV5-1, the J call TRBJ1-4; 7 bases agree with TRBD1. The CDR3 runs 17 residues. Germline CDR1 reads SGHRS; CDR2 reads YFSETQ. V was clipped by 4 bases and J by 0 bases; unmatched bases: 9. The CDR3 DNA follows: TGCGCCAGCAGCCCCGGACAGGAGAGTGCAACTAATGAAAAACTGTTTTTT. Protein sequence: CASSPGQESATNEKLFF.

In this sample, this clonotype turned up a few times. The chain recombines TRBV20-1 with TRBJ1-2; D unresolved. CDR1 is DFQATT and CDR2 is SNEGSKA in the germline V gene (reference sequence). This CDR3 has 15 amino acids. Trimming cost V 5 bases and J 6 bases, with 22 bases left between them. The CDR3, as DNA: TGCAGTGCTCCCGGTTGGACCCTAGACCTTAATGGCTACACCTTC. Its protein is CSAPGWTLDLNGYTF.

This clonotype was seen a few times. The rearrangement joins TRBV4-1 to TRBJ2-1; 9 nucleotides match TRBD2. From germline, CDR1 is MGHRA and CDR2 YSYEKL. The trim removed 0 bases at V and 4 bases at J, leaving 7 bases unmatched. The CDR3 runs 17 residues. CDR3 coding DNA: TGCGCCAGCAGCCAAGAAGAAGGACTAGCGAGGTACAATGAGCAGTTCTTC. This gives the protein CASSQEEGLARYNEQFF.